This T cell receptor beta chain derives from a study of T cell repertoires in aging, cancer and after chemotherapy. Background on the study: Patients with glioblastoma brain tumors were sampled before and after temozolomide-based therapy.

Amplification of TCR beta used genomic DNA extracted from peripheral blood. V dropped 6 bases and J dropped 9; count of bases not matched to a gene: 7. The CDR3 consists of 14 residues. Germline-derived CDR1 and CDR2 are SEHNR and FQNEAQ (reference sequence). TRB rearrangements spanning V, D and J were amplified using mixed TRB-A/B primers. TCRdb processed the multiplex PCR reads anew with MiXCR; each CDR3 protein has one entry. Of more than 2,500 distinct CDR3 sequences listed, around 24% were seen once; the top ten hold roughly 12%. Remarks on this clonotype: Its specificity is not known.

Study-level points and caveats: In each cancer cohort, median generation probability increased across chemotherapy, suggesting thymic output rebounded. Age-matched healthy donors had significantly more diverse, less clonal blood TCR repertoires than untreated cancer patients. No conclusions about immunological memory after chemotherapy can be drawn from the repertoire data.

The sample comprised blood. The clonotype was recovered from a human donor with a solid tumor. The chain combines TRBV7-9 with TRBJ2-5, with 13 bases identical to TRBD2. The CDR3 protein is CASSYTSGGVAQYF. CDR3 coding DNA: TGTGCCAGCAGTTATACTAGCGGGGGGGTGGCCCAGTACTTC. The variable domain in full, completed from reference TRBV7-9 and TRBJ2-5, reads DTGVSQNPRHKITKRGQNVTFRCDPISEHNRLYWYRQTLGQGPEFLTYFQNEAQLEKSRLLSDRFSAERPKGSFSTLEIQRTEQGDSAMYLCASSYTSGGVAQYFGPGTRLLVL.